Listed below are T cell receptor beta chains from one sample, sequenced in a study of T cell responses to AZD1222 COVID-19 vaccine. Assay: immunoSEQ multiplex PCR; the TCRdb copy retains only in-frame clones and omits some. The profile shows 150,000 to 200,000 clones, approximately 91% of them singletons. The sample consisted of peripheral blood, taken 28 days after the second AZD1222 dose. These receptors all come from an adult who received the AZD1222 COVID-19 vaccine. CDR3s include the opening cysteine and the closing phenylalanine or tryptophan. Fields, in order: J gene, clone size, D gene, V gene, CDR3 length, CDR3 DNA, CDR3 protein. D genes are given only for firm matches. Clone size, where shown, is once, few, many, or a class for clones that have expanded.

TRBJ2-3,NA,NA,TRBV3-1/TRBV3-2,15,TGTGCCAGCAGCCCGTGGTCGGATAGTGCAGATACGCAGTATTTT,CASSPWSDSADTQYF
TRBJ2-2,NA,NA,TRBV4-3,14,TGCGCCAGCAGCCAAGACGTAGGGGGCGGGGAGCTGTTTTTT,CASSQDVGGGELFF
TRBJ2-5,few,TRBD1,TRBV4-1,14,TGCGCCAGCAGCTCGACAGGGAACCAAGAGACCCAGTACTTC,CASSSTGNQETQYF
TRBJ2-3,NA,NA,TRBV15,14,TGTGCCACCAGCAGGACAGGAGGCACAGATACGCAGTATTTT,CATSRTGGTDTQYF
TRBJ1-5,NA,NA,TRBV19,14,TGTGCCAGCAGGGGAGTGTATAGCAATCAGCCCCAGCATTTT,CASRGVYSNQPQHF
TRBJ2-3,NA,TRBD2,TRBV7-3,14,TGTGCCAGCAGCTTGGGGACTAGCGGGAGTACGCAGTATTTT,CASSLGTSGSTQYF
TRBJ2-1,once,NA,TRBV28,14,TGTGCCAGCAGTTTATTCGCAGGCTCCAATGAGCAGTTCTTC,CASSLFAGSNEQFF
TRBJ2-7,NA,NA,TRBV4-3,14,TGCGCCAGCAGCCAAGATTTGTGGCTCAACGAGCAGTACTTC,CASSQDLWLNEQYF
TRBJ1-2,NA,TRBD1,TRBV7-9,18,TGTGCCAGCAGCTTAGATGGCAGGGGGAGGGGTACTGACTATGGCTACACCTTC,CASSLDGRGRGTDYGYTF
TRBJ1-1,NA,NA,TRBV7-9,14,TGTGCCAGCAGCTTAGAACAGGGTGGGGGTGAAGCTTTCTTT,CASSLEQGGGEAFF
TRBJ2-7,NA,TRBD1,TRBV4-2,18,TGTGCCAGCAGCCAAGATCGGGACAGGGGGACCCTTTACTACGAGCAGTACTTC,CASSQDRDRGTLYYEQYF
TRBJ2-3,NA,TRBD1,TRBV5-6,15,TGTGCCAGCAGCTTCCGGGACAGGGGCACAGATACGCAGTATTTT,CASSFRDRGTDTQYF
TRBJ2-7,NA,TRBD2,TRBV30,14,TGTGCCTGGAGTGAGGCTAGCGGGATTAGTGAGCAGTACTTC,CAWSEASGISEQYF
TRBJ2-7,NA,TRBD2,TRBV20-1,11,TGCAGTGCTAGAGAAAACCGGGACTACCTATTC,CSARENRDYLF
TRBJ1-1,NA,NA,TRBV19,15,TGTGCCAGTAGTATATACGGCAGGGGTGGAACTGAAGCTTTCTTT,CASSIYGRGGTEAFF